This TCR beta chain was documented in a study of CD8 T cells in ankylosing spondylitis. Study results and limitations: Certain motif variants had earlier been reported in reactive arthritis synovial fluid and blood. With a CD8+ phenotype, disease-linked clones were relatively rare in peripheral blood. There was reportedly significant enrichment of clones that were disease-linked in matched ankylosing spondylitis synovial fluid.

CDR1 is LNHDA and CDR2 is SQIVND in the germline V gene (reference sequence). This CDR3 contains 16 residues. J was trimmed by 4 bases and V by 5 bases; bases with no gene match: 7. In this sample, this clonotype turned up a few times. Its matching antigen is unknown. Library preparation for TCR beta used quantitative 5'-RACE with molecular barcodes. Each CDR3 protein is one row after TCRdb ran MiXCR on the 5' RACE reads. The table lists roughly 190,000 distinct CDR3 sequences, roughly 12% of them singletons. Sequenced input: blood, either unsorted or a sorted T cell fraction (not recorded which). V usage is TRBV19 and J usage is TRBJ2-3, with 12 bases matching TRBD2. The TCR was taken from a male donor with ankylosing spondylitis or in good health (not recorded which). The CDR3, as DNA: TGTGCCAGTAGTCTCCGGACTAGCGGGGTGCCAGATACGCAGTATTTT. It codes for CASSLRTSGVPDTQYF.